Listed below are T cell receptor beta chains from one sample, sequenced in a study of T cell responses to AZD1222 COVID-19 vaccine. The assay was immunoSEQ multiplex PCR, and TCRdb's table has in-frame clones only and misses some. In the table there are 130,000 to 150,000 clones, 90% to 95% of which are singletons. The starting material was peripheral blood, obtained after recovery from COVID-19. The receptors come from an adult who had recovered from COVID-19. CDR3s include the opening cysteine and the closing phenylalanine or tryptophan. D genes are given only for firm matches. Where a row states a size, it is once, few, many or the class of an expanded clone; other rows omit it.

j_gene: TRBJ2-7
d_gene: TRBD1
v_gene: TRBV13
abundance: -
CDR3aa: CASSPYYGQGGNEQYF
CDR3nt: TGTGCCAGCAGCCCATATTATGGACAGGGGGGAAACGAGCAGTACTTC

j_gene: TRBJ2-7
d_gene: -
v_gene: TRBV6-6
abundance: -
CDR3aa: CASSDSGSSYEQYF
CDR3nt: TGTGCCAGCAGCGATAGCGGAAGCTCCTACGAGCAGTACTTC

j_gene: TRBJ2-3
d_gene: -
v_gene: TRBV28
abundance: -
CDR3aa: CATSLGPSAQYF
CDR3nt: TGTGCCACCTCCCTAGGGCCCAGCGCGCAGTATTTT

j_gene: TRBJ2-5
d_gene: -
v_gene: TRBV7-3
abundance: once
CDR3aa: CASSLLGGVETQYF
CDR3nt: TGTGCCAGCAGCCTATTGGGTGGAGTTGAGACCCAGTACTTC

j_gene: TRBJ2-1
d_gene: -
v_gene: TRBV5-4
abundance: -
CDR3aa: CASSYPGTDPNNEQFF
CDR3nt: TGTGCCAGCAGCTACCCCGGGACGGACCCTAACAATGAGCAGTTCTTC

j_gene: TRBJ1-4
d_gene: -
v_gene: TRBV5-6
abundance: -
CDR3aa: CASSLYSTGSEKLFF
CDR3nt: TGTGCCAGCAGCTTGTACTCCACCGGGAGCGAAAAACTGTTTTTT

j_gene: TRBJ2-1
d_gene: TRBD2
v_gene: TRBV7-8
abundance: -
CDR3aa: CASSTRLAWEQFF
CDR3nt: TGTGCCAGCAGCACCCGACTAGCCTGGGAGCAGTTCTTC

j_gene: TRBJ2-1
d_gene: TRBD1
v_gene: TRBV28
abundance: -
CDR3aa: CASNEGARPNLVF
CDR3nt: TGTGCCAGTAACGAGGGGGCGAGACCCAACTTGGTCTTC

j_gene: TRBJ2-5
d_gene: -
v_gene: TRBV10-2
abundance: -
CDR3aa: CASSQGPGETQYF
CDR3nt: TGCGCCAGCAGTCAAGGGCCCGGGGAGACCCAGTACTTC

j_gene: TRBJ1-6
d_gene: TRBD1
v_gene: TRBV27
abundance: -
CDR3aa: CASSLKGQGNSPLHF
CDR3nt: TGTGCCAGCAGTTTAAAGGGACAGGGGAATTCACCCCTCCACTTT

j_gene: TRBJ2-2
d_gene: TRBD2
v_gene: TRBV5-6
abundance: -
CDR3aa: CASSLAILAGVSGELFF
CDR3nt: TGTGCCAGCAGCTTGGCCATACTAGCGGGAGTTTCCGGGGAGCTGTTTTTT

j_gene: TRBJ2-7
d_gene: -
v_gene: TRBV5-1
abundance: -
CDR3aa: CASSLDGQYEQYF
CDR3nt: TGCGCCAGCAGCTTGGATGGACAATACGAGCAGTACTTC

j_gene: TRBJ1-1
d_gene: -
v_gene: TRBV14
abundance: -
CDR3aa: CASSQVLTGMAEAFF
CDR3nt: TGTGCCAGCAGCCAAGTCCTTACAGGGATGGCTGAAGCTTTCTTT